The 21 T cell receptor beta chains below come from one sample, sequenced in a study of cytomegalovirus exposure and HLA in healthy donors. The PCR used 60 Vbeta and 13 Jbeta primers. Sequenced by immunoSEQ multiplex PCR; TCRdb stores in-frame clones only, minus some. The sample carries tens of thousands of clones, around three quarters recorded once. Sequencing was carried out using PBMCs. These receptor sequences come from a woman aged 45-60 years in good health and CMV-seropositive.

This clone was seen more than once but under ten times. This sequence joins TRBV4-1 and TRBJ2-7; D may be TRBD1 (5 bases). Trimming took off 2 bases at V and 1 base at J, with 15 bases between the two ends. This CDR3 region has 16 residues. Germline V gene data show CDR1 as MGHRA and CDR2 as YSYEKL. CDR3 nucleotide sequence: TGCGCCAGCAGCCAAAGCCGGGTTAGGGGTTCCTACGAGCAGTACTTC. Its translation: CASSQSRVRGSYEQYF.

A few counts support this clone. The CDR3 bases are TGTGCCAGCAGCTTAAAGACTAGCCCTAATGAAAAACTGTTTTTT. Residues: CASSLKTSPNEKLFF. The V call is TRBV5-4, the J call TRBJ1-4, with D unclear. This CDR3 has 15 amino acids. Between the trimmed V and J ends, which lost 2 bases and 3 bases, there was a span of 11 bases. Germline values: CDR1 SGHNT, CDR2 YYREEE (reference sequence).

V usage is TRBV27 and J usage is TRBJ2-7, with TRBD1 identical over 10 bases. Per germline, CDR1 MNHEY and CDR2 SMNVEV (reference sequence). With 2 bases clipped from V and 3 bases from J, the junction kept 13 bases outside the gene matches. The CDR3 is 18 residues long. In DNA form, the CDR3 reads TGTGCCAGCAGTTTAAACCGCCTGACAGGGGGCATATTCTACGAGCAGTACTTC. Protein product: CASSLNRLTGGIFYEQYF.

The V and J genes are TRBV19 and TRBJ2-1, with a weak D call TRBD1 (6 bases). From germline, CDR1 is LNHDA and CDR2 SQIVND (reference sequence). Trimming cost V 5 bases and J 9 bases, with 17 bases left between them. The CDR3 is made up of 14 amino acids. The CDR3 bases are TGTGCCAGTAGTCTCCAGGGGTTTGCGAGTGAGCAGTTCTTC. It codes for CASSLQGFASEQFF.

This clone has just one count. The chain links TRBV4-1 to TRBJ1-4; 7 bases match TRBD1. V gave up 8 bases and J gave up 7 bases; unmatched junction bases: 13. This CDR3 has 15 amino acids. CDR1 and CDR2 (germline): MGHRA, YSYEKL. The CDR3 region is CASARQGEVGEKLFF. The CDR3 DNA reads as TGCGCCAGCGCCAGACAGGGAGAGGTTGGTGAAAAACTGTTTTTT.

The gene calls are TRBV18 and TRBJ2-6; no firm D call. This CDR3 spans 13 amino acids. The V end lost 6 bases, the J end lost 4 bases, and 7 bases lay between the germline ends. The germline V gene encodes CDR1 KGHSH and CDR2 LQKENI. The CDR3 region is CASSQAGANVLTF. DNA of the CDR3: TGTGCCAGCTCCCAGGCCGGGGCCAACGTCCTGACTTTC.

The chain has TRBV7-3 and TRBJ1-2; D is unclear. The CDR3 runs 16 residues. V gave up 1 base and J gave up 7 bases, with 19 bases separating them. CDR1 and CDR2 from the germline V gene are SGHTA and FQGTGA. CDR3 sequence: CASSLIIGVFWGGYTF. In DNA form, the CDR3 reads TGTGCCAGCAGCTTAATTATCGGGGTATTCTGGGGTGGCTACACCTTC.

This chain connects TRBV6-5 to TRBJ1-2; D gene unclear. Deletions cut 0 bases from V and 13 bases from J, with 6 bases between. The germline V gene has CDR1 MNHEY and CDR2 SVGAGI. This CDR3 is 10 amino acids long. The CDR3 nucleotides read TGTGCCAGCAGTTACTCGACATTCACCTTC. Encoded protein: CASSYSTFTF.

Only one count was recorded for this clone. This chain uses TRBV7-6 with TRBJ1-3; 7 positions agree with TRBD1. The junction had 12 bases not matched to a gene; V was cut back by 2 bases and J by 8 bases. The germline CDR1 and CDR2 sequences are SGHVS and FNYEAQ. This CDR3 has 16 amino acids. CDR3 sequence (DNA): TGTGCCAGCAGCTTAAACGCTTTGGGACAGAGTTACACCATATATTTT. It codes for CASSLNALGQSYTIYF. Variable domain in full (rest from reference TRBV7-6 and TRBJ1-3): GAGVSQSPRYKVTKRGQDVALRCDPISGHVSLYWYRQALGQGPEFLTYFNYEAQQDKSGLPNDRFSAERPEGSISTLTIQRTEQRDSAMYRCASSLNALGQSYTIYFGEGSWLTVV.

The chain recombines TRBV18 with TRBJ1-1, with D unresolved. This CDR3 has 13 residues. V dropped 3 bases and J dropped 1 base, with 6 bases sitting between them. Germline V gene lookup returns CDR1 KGHSH and CDR2 LQKENI. This CDR3 is CASSPQWNTEAFF. The CDR3 nucleotides read TGTGCCAGCTCACCGCAGTGGAACACTGAAGCTTTCTTT. The full variable domain, rest sourced from reference TRBV18 and TRBJ1-1, is NAGVMQNPRHLVRRRGQEARLRCSPMKGHSHVYWYRQLPEEGLKFMVYLQKENIIDESGMPKERFSAEFPKEGPSILRIQQVVRGDSAAYFCASSPQWNTEAFFGQGTRLTVV.

In DNA, the CDR3 is TGTGCCAGCAGCTTAGGCGGGGGGGCCTACAATGAGCAGTTCTTC. It is translated as CASSLGGGAYNEQFF. The chain has TRBV7-7 and TRBJ2-1; 9 bases map to TRBD2. J lost 2 bases, V lost 1 base, and 0 bases had no gene match. This CDR3 contains 15 residues. Germline lookup yields CDR1 SSHAT and CDR2 FNYEAQ (reference sequence).

The J gene is TRBJ2-7, the V gene TRBV5-1, with 8 bases fitting TRBD1. This CDR3 has 14 amino acids. Germline CDR1 is SGHRS and CDR2 is YFSETQ. With 4 bases clipped from V and 4 bases from J, the junction kept 7 bases outside the gene matches. The CDR3 region has the DNA TGCGCCAGCAGCGCGGACAGGGTAGGGTACGAGCAGTACTTC. Translating gives CASSADRVGYEQYF.

V usage is TRBV7-9 and J usage is TRBJ1-4; D may be TRBD1 (6 bases). The CDR3 is 16 residues long. Trimming removed 1 base at V and 8 bases at J, with 17 bases between. From germline, CDR1 is SEHNR and CDR2 FQNEAQ (reference sequence). The CDR3 protein is CASSLGGGSTVEKLFF. CDR3 nucleotide sequence: TGTGCCAGCAGCTTAGGAGGGGGTTCGACGGTCGAAAAACTGTTTTTT.

The rearrangement uses TRBV4-3 and TRBJ2-3; D is possibly TRBD1 (6 bases). Germline CDR1 and CDR2: LGHNA and YSLEER. V dropped 3 bases and J dropped 6 bases, with 7 bases sitting between them. CDR3 size: 12 residues. DNA for the CDR3: TGCGCCAGCAGCCACACAGGGGATACGCAGTATTTT. It is translated as CASSHTGDTQYF.

This clone was counted once. J is TRBJ2-6 and V is TRBV19; 7 nucleotides match TRBD1. Germline-derived CDR1 and CDR2 are LNHDA and SQIVND (reference sequence). This CDR3 is 16 amino acids long. Losses at the gene ends were 4 bases for V and 0 bases for J; bases not matched to a gene: 3. The CDR3 loop reads CASSRYRGSGANVLTF. In DNA, the CDR3 is TGTGCCAGTAGTAGGTACAGGGGCTCTGGGGCCAACGTCCTGACTTTC.

This chain joins TRBV11-1 and TRBJ2-7; 7 nucleotides line up with TRBD1. The trim removed 5 bases at V and 3 bases at J, leaving 7 bases unmatched. CDR3 size: 14 residues. CDR1 and CDR2 from the germline V gene are SGHAT and FQDESV (reference sequence). The CDR3 region is CASSQGQYVYEQYF. The CDR3 DNA sequence: TGTGCCAGCAGCCAGGGACAGTACGTCTACGAGCAGTACTTC.

The V gene is TRBV7-2, the J gene TRBJ2-3; D call uncertain. Germline-derived CDR1 and CDR2 are SGHTA and FQGNSA. The CDR3 has 14 amino acids. Deletions cut 1 base from V and 1 base from J, with 6 bases between. CDR3 in DNA: TGTGCCAGCAGCTTAGTTCCGGGCACAGATACGCAGTATTTT. As protein: CASSLVPGTDTQYF.

The V and J genes are TRBV4-3 and TRBJ1-1; D call uncertain. This CDR3 comprises 14 residues. The V and J ends lost 0 bases and 7 bases respectively, with 12 bases between them. Looked up from germline, CDR1 is LGHNA and CDR2 is YSLEER. The chain's CDR3 is CASSQDSSRGEAFF. CDR3 DNA: TGCGCCAGCAGCCAAGATTCTTCCCGGGGTGAAGCTTTCTTT.

This chain joins TRBV4-2 and TRBJ2-5, with 12 bases lining up with TRBD2. The CDR3 loop spans 16 amino acids. From germline, CDR1 is LGHNA and CDR2 YNFKEQ. Germline trimming cut 4 bases from V and 4 bases from J; bases unmatched to any gene: 7. CDR3 region: CASSLTASGRVETQYF. DNA of the CDR3: TGTGCCAGCAGCCTGACGGCTAGCGGGAGGGTAGAGACCCAGTACTTC.

The chain combines TRBV28 with TRBJ2-7; 10 nucleotides agree with TRBD2. Losses at the gene ends were 5 bases for V and 3 bases for J; bases not matched to a gene: 7. The germline V gene encodes CDR1 MDHEN and CDR2 SYDVKM. The CDR3 totals 15 residues. CDR3 coding DNA: TGTGCCAGCAGTGCCCCGGGGACTAGCGTCTACGAGCAGTACTTC. This sequence encodes CASSAPGTSVYEQYF.

This clone was detected only a few times. The CDR3 coding sequence is TGTGCCAGCAGCTTAGTAGCTCTCACAGATACGCAGTATTTT. This encodes CASSLVALTDTQYF. The V and J genes are TRBV11-2 and TRBJ2-3, with D hard to call. V was pared by 1 base and J by 2 bases, with 7 bases between. The CDR3 loop spans 14 amino acids. The germline V gene has CDR1 SGHAT and CDR2 FQNNGV.